Listed below are T cell receptor beta chains from one sample, sequenced in a study of blood T cell repertoires in COVID-19. The assay was immunoSEQ multiplex PCR, and TCRdb's table has in-frame clones only and misses some. Among about 230,000 clones listed, about four fifths were seen once. Sequencing was done on a sample of peripheral blood. The source is a man aged 45-65 years with active or convalescent COVID-19. Both conserved end residues are part of each CDR3. Fields, in order: CDR3 DNA, CDR3 protein, J gene, clone size, V gene, D gene, CDR3 length. A D gene is named only where the DNA matches it firmly. The size of a clone is reported for some rows only, either as once, few or many, or as a class for expanded clones.

DNA: TGTGCCAGCAGTGACTCACGACAAAGCTACACCTTC
CDR3: CASSDSRQSYTF
J: TRBJ1-2
size: .
V: TRBV6-4
D: .
length: 12

DNA: TGCAGCGTGAGGTCCAGACAGGGAAGTAGCACTGAAGCTTTCTTT
CDR3: CSVRSRQGSSTEAFF
J: TRBJ1-1
size: .
V: TRBV29-1
D: TRBD1
length: 15

DNA: TGTGCCAGCTCACCAGAGGAGACAGTGGGCACTGAAGCTTTCTTT
CDR3: CASSPEETVGTEAFF
J: TRBJ1-1
size: .
V: TRBV18
D: .
length: 15

DNA: TGTGCCAGCAGCTTAGTAGGGGCTGGAAACACCATATATTTT
CDR3: CASSLVGAGNTIYF
J: TRBJ1-3
size: .
V: TRBV7-2
D: .
length: 14

DNA: TGTGCCAGCAGCTTTTTGGGACAGGGTATGGAAGTTTATGGCTACACCTTC
CDR3: CASSFLGQGMEVYGYTF
J: TRBJ1-2
size: .
V: TRBV7-9
D: TRBD1
length: 17

DNA: TGTGCCAGCAGCTTAGATCACGGGACAGGGGGGAATGAGCAGTTCTTC
CDR3: CASSLDHGTGGNEQFF
J: TRBJ2-1
size: .
V: TRBV11-3
D: TRBD1
length: 16

DNA: TGTGCCAGCAGCTTAGAGGGACAGGGGTACAATGAGCAGTTCTTC
CDR3: CASSLEGQGYNEQFF
J: TRBJ2-1
size: .
V: TRBV11-3
D: TRBD1
length: 15

DNA: TGTGCCAGCGGCAGTATTAACTATGGCTACACCTTC
CDR3: CASGSINYGYTF
J: TRBJ1-2
size: once
V: TRBV6-5
D: .
length: 12

DNA: TGTGCCAGCAGCGACTTCAGGGAAGGGGCCAACGTCCTGACTTTC
CDR3: CASSDFREGANVLTF
J: TRBJ2-6
size: .
V: TRBV3-1/TRBV3-2
D: .
length: 15

DNA: TGTGCCAGCAGCGTAGGACAGGGGAGCAATCAGCCCCAGCATTTT
CDR3: CASSVGQGSNQPQHF
J: TRBJ1-5
size: few
V: TRBV7-2
D: TRBD1
length: 15

DNA: TGTGCCAGCAGCTTAGGCCGTACAGGGGACTATGGCTACACCTTC
CDR3: CASSLGRTGDYGYTF
J: TRBJ1-2
size: .
V: TRBV13
D: TRBD1
length: 15

DNA: TGTGCCAGCAGTCCGGGACTAGCGGATAACACCGGGGAGCTGTTTTTT
CDR3: CASSPGLADNTGELFF
J: TRBJ2-2
size: .
V: TRBV28
D: TRBD2
length: 16

DNA: TGTGCCAGCAGCATGGCGGCTAGCGGGGGGCGAAACGAGCAGTACTTC
CDR3: CASSMAASGGRNEQYF
J: TRBJ2-7
size: .
V: TRBV7-9
D: TRBD2
length: 16

DNA: TGTGCCAGCAGTTTAATGTCCAAAAAACTGTTTTTT
CDR3: CASSLMSKKLFF
J: TRBJ1-4
size: .
V: TRBV12-3/TRBV12-4
D: .
length: 12

DNA: TGTGCCAGCAGCTCCGACAGGGAACTAAACACCATATATTTT
CDR3: CASSSDRELNTIYF
J: TRBJ1-3
size: .
V: TRBV7-9
D: TRBD1
length: 14

DNA: TGTGCCAGTAGTCCGAGTCGAGCTAACTATGGCTACACCTTC
CDR3: CASSPSRANYGYTF
J: TRBJ1-2
size: .
V: TRBV19
D: .
length: 14

DNA: TGTGCCAGCAGTGCGGACAGGGATTTTACTTATAGCAATCAGCCCCAGCATTTT
CDR3: CASSADRDFTYSNQPQHF
J: TRBJ1-5
size: once
V: TRBV6-1
D: TRBD1
length: 18

DNA: TGTGCCAGCAGCGCGGAAGCGGGGGGAACTTCAAAATTTTCCACAGATACGCAGTATTTT
CDR3: CASSAEAGGTSKFSTDTQYF
J: TRBJ2-3
size: once
V: TRBV9
D: TRBD2
length: 20

DNA: TGCGCCAGCAGCCTGAAGACAGAGCCCTACGAGCAGTACTTC
CDR3: CASSLKTEPYEQYF
J: TRBJ2-7
size: .
V: TRBV5-1
D: .
length: 14

DNA: TGTGCCAGCAGCGTAGGGCAGGGAAGGAGTACGAACACTGAAGCTTTCTTT
CDR3: CASSVGQGRSTNTEAFF
J: TRBJ1-1
size: once
V: TRBV9
D: .
length: 17

DNA: TGTGCCAGCTCACCGCTTTACAGGGGGGGGATGGACGAGCAGTACTTC
CDR3: CASSPLYRGGMDEQYF
J: TRBJ2-7
size: .
V: TRBV18
D: .
length: 16

DNA: TGTGCCAGCAGTTTAGTAGAGGCCGGGGAGCTGTTTTTT
CDR3: CASSLVEAGELFF
J: TRBJ2-2
size: .
V: TRBV12-3/TRBV12-4
D: .
length: 13

DNA: TGTGCCAGCAGCTTGTCTCTAGATACGCAGTATTTT
CDR3: CASSLSLDTQYF
J: TRBJ2-3
size: .
V: TRBV11-2
D: .
length: 12

DNA: TGTGCCAGCAGCATATATACCGGGGAGCTGTTTTTT
CDR3: CASSIYTGELFF
J: TRBJ2-2
size: .
V: TRBV7-2
D: .
length: 12

DNA: TGTGCCTGGAGTGGGACAGCTTACGAGCAGTACTTC
CDR3: CAWSGTAYEQYF
J: TRBJ2-7
size: .
V: TRBV30
D: .
length: 12

DNA: TGTGCCAGCAGTCTTCAGGGGGCGCGGGGCTACACCTTC
CDR3: CASSLQGARGYTF
J: TRBJ1-2
size: .
V: TRBV6-6
D: TRBD1
length: 13

DNA: TGCGCCAGCAGCCAAGTTGAGAGGGGAAACACCATATATTTT
CDR3: CASSQVERGNTIYF
J: TRBJ1-3
size: .
V: TRBV4-1
D: .
length: 14

DNA: TGTGCCAGCAGCTTGGAACGGAGAAACACAGATACGCAGTATTTT
CDR3: CASSLERRNTDTQYF
J: TRBJ2-3
size: .
V: TRBV5-6
D: .
length: 15

DNA: TGCGCCAGCAGCCCCACGGCGCGGGGGGAACACAATGAGCAGTTCTTC
CDR3: CASSPTARGEHNEQFF
J: TRBJ2-1
size: few
V: TRBV4-3
D: TRBD2
length: 16

DNA: TGTGCCAGCAGCTCCCGACTAGCGGCCTCCACAGATACGCAGTATTTT
CDR3: CASSSRLAASTDTQYF
J: TRBJ2-3
size: .
V: TRBV11-2
D: TRBD2
length: 16

DNA: TGTGCCAGCAGCTTGGAGACAGGGGGAAATCAGCCCCAGCATTTT
CDR3: CASSLETGGNQPQHF
J: TRBJ1-5
size: .
V: TRBV5-8
D: TRBD1
length: 15